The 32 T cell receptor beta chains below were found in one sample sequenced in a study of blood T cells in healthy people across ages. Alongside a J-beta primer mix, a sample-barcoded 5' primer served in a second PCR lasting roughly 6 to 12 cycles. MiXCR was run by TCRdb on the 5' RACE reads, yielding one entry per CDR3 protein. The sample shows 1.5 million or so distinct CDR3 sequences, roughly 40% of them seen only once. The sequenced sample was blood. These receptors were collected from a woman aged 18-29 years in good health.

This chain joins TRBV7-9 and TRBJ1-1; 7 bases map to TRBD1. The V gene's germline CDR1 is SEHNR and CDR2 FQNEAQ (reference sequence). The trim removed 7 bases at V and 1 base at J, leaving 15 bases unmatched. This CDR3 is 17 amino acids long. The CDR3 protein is CASIESRQGPRNTEAFF. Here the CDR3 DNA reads TGTGCCAGCATCGAAAGCAGACAGGGCCCCAGGAACACTGAAGCTTTCTTT.

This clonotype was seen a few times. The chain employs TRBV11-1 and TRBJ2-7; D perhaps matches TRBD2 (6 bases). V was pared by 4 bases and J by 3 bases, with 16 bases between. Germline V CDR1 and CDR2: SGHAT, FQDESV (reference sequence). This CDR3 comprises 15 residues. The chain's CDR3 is CASSYPAGSIYEQYF. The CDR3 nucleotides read TGTGCCAGCAGCTACCCTGCGGGGTCCATCTACGAGCAGTACTTC. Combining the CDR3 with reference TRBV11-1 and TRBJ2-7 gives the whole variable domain EAEVAQSPRYKITEKSQAVAFWCDPISGHATLYWYRQILGQGPELLVQFQDESVVDDSQLPKDRFSAERLKGVDSTLKIQPAELGDSAMYLCASSYPAGSIYEQYFGPGTRLTVT.

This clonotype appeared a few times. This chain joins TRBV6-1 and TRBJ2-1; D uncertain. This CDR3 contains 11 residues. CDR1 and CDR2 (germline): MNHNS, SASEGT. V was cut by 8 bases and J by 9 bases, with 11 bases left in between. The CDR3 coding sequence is TGTGCCAGCGCGGATATGGGTGAGCAGTTCTTC. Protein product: CASADMGEQFF.

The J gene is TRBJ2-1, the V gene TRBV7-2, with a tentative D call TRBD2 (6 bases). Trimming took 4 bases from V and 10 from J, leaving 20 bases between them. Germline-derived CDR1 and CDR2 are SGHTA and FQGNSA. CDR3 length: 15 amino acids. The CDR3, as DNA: TGTGCCAGCAGCTCGCAGGGACTTCCCGGGGAGGAGCAGTTCTTC. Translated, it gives CASSSQGLPGEEQFF.

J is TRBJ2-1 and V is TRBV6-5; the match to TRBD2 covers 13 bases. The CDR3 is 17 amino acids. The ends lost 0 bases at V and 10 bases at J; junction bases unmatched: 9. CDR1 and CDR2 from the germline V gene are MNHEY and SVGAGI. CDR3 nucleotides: TGTGCCAGCAGTTACTCCCGACTAGCGGGAGGTCCGGGAGAGCAGTTCTTC. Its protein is CASSYSRLAGGPGEQFF.

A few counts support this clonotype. This chain's CDR3 is CASSLSTSNEQFF. The CDR3 nucleotides are TGTGCCAGCAGCCTTTCCACCTCCAATGAGCAGTTCTTC. V usage is TRBV7-9 and J usage is TRBJ2-1; no definite D call. CDR1 and CDR2 (germline): SEHNR, FQNEAQ (reference sequence). CDR3 length: 13 residues. V was cut by 5 bases and J by 6 bases, with 11 bases left in between.

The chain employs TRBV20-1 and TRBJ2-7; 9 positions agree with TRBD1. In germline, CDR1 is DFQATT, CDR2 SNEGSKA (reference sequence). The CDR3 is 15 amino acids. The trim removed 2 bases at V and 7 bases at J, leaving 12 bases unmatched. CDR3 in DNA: TGCAGTGCTAGAAACCGGGACAGGGCCTTGGGGGAGCAGTACTTC. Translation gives CSARNRDRALGEQYF.

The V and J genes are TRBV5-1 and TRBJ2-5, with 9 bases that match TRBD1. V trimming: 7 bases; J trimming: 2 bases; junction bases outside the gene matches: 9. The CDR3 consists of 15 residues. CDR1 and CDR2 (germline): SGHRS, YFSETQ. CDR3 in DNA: TGCGCCAGCCGCCGGGGGGACAGGGATCAAGAGACCCAGTACTTC. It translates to CASRRGDRDQETQYF.

Written as DNA, the CDR3 is TGCGCCAGCAGTGATAAAAAGGGACAGGGGAACAATGAAAAACTGTTTTTT. Translated, it gives CASSDKKGQGNNEKLFF. J is TRBJ1-4 and V is TRBV10-2; 10 nucleotides align to TRBD1. V lost 3 bases, J lost 5 bases, and 9 bases stayed unmatched. This CDR3 is 17 amino acids long. Germline CDR1 is WSHSY and CDR2 is SAAADI.

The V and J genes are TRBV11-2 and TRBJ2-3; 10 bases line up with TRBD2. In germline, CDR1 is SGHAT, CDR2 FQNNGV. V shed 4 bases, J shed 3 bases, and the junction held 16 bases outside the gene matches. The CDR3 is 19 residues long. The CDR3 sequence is CASSSLGFISGRGTDTQYF. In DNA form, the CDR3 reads TGTGCCAGCAGCTCGTTGGGTTTCATCAGCGGGAGGGGTACAGATACGCAGTATTTT.

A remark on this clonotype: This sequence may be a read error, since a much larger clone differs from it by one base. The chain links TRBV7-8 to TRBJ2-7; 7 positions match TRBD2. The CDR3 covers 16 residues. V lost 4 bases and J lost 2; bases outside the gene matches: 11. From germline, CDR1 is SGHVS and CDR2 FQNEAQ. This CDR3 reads CASSSAPTSRTYEQYF. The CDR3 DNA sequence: TGTGCCAGCAGCTCCGCCCCGACTAGCAGAACCTACGAGCAGTACTTC.

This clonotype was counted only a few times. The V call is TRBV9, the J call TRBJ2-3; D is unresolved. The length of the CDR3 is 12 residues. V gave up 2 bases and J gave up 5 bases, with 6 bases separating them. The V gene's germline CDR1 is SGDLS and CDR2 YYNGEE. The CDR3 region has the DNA TGTGCCAGCAGCGTCTTTATAGATACGCAGTATTTT. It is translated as CASSVFIDTQYF.

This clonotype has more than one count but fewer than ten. Here the CDR3 reads CSARSGTGYQPQHF. CDR3 bases: TGCAGTGCTCGCTCCGGGACAGGGTATCAGCCCCAGCATTTT. This chain connects TRBV20-1 to TRBJ1-5; 9 bases line up with TRBD1. Unmatched junction bases numbered 7, after V lost 5 bases and J lost 5 bases. The germline V gene has CDR1 DFQATT and CDR2 SNEGSKA (reference sequence). CDR3 length: 14 amino acids.

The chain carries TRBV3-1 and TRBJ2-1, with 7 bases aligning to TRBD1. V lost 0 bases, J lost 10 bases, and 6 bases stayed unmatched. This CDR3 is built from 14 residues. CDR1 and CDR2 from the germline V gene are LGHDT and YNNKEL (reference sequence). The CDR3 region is CASSQDTGAYEQFF. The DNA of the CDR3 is TGTGCCAGCAGCCAAGATACAGGGGCCTACGAGCAGTTCTTC.

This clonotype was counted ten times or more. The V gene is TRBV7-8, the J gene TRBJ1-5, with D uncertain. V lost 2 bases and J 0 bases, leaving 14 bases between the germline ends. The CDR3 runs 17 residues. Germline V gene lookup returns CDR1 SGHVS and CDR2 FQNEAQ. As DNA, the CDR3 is TGTGCCAGCAGCTTATCCGCCCGGGATTATAGCAATCAGCCCCAGCATTTT. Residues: CASSLSARDYSNQPQHF.

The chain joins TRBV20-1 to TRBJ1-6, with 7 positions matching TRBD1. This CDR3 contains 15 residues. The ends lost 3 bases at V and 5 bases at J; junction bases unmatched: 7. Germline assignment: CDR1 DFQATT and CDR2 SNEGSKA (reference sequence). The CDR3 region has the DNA TGCAGTGCTAGGACAGGGTCGAGGGATAATTCACCCCTCCACTTT. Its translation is CSARTGSRDNSPLHF.

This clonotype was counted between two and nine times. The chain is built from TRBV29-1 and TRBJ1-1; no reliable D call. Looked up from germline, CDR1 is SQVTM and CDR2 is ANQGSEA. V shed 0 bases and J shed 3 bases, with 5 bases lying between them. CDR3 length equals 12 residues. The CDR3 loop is CSVEDLDTEAFF. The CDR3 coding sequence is TGCAGCGTTGAAGATCTCGACACTGAAGCTTTCTTT.

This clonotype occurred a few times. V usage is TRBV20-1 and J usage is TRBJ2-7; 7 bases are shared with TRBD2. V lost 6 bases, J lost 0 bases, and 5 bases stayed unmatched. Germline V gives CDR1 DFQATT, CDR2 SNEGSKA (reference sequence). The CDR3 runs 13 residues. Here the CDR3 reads CSATGTNSYEQYF. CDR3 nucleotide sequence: TGCAGTGCCACCGGGACTAACTCCTACGAGCAGTACTTC.

For the CDR3, the DNA is TGTGCCAGCAATCTAGCGGGGGGTTACAATGAGCAGTTCTTC. Protein product: CASNLAGGYNEQFF. This chain uses TRBV27 with TRBJ2-1, with 11 bases aligning to TRBD2. J gave up 4 bases and V 7 bases, and 3 bases lay outside the gene matches. The germline V gene has CDR1 MNHEY and CDR2 SMNVEV (reference sequence). This CDR3 is built from 14 residues.

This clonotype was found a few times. The CDR3 nucleotides read TGTGCCAGCAGTGCTCCTCCCGGACTAGCGGGGGGCGTAGCCTACGAGCAGTACTTC. This codes for CASSAPPGLAGGVAYEQYF. The chain joins TRBV2 to TRBJ2-7, with TRBD2 identical over 14 bases. V was pared by 4 bases and J by 2 bases, with 13 bases of the junction left unmatched. CDR1 and CDR2 (germline): SNHLY, FYNNEI. CDR3 length: 19 residues.

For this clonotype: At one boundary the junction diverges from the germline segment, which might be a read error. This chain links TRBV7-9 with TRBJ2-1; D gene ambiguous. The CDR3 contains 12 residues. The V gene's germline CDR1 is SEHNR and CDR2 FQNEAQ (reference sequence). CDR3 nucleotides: TGTGCCAGCAGCGTAGCTCTCGCTGAGCAGTTCTTC. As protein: CASSVALAEQFF.

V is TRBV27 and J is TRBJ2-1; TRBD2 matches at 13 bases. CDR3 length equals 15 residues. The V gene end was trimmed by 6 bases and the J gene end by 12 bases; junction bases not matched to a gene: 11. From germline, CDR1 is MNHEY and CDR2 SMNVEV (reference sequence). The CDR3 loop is CASRPTGTSGMGQFF. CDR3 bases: TGTGCCAGCAGACCTACCGGGACTAGCGGGATGGGGCAGTTCTTC.

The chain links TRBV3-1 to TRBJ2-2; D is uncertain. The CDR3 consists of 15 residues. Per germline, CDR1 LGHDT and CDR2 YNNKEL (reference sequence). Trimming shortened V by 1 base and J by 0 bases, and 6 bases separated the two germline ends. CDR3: CASSQVWTNTGELFF. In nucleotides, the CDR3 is TGTGCCAGCAGCCAAGTTTGGACGAACACCGGGGAGCTGTTTTTT.

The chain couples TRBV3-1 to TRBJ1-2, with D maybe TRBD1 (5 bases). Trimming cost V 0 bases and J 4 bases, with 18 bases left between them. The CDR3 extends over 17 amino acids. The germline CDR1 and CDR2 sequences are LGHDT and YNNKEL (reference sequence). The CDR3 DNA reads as TGTGCCAGCAGCCAAGATATGACGGACATCCTAGGCTATGGCTACACCTTC. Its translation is CASSQDMTDILGYGYTF.

Here the CDR3 DNA reads TGTGCCAGCAGTCCCCGACAGGGGCTCCAAACTAATGAAAAACTGTTTTTT. This sequence encodes CASSPRQGLQTNEKLFF. The gene calls are TRBV7-6 and TRBJ1-4; TRBD1 aligns across 8 bases. Germline CDR1 is SGHVS and CDR2 is FNYEAQ. The V segment lost 6 bases and the J segment 1 base; nucleotides outside the gene matches: 10. This CDR3 has 17 amino acids.

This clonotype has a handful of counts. This CDR3 reads CSARDQRGQGETQYF. Written as DNA, the CDR3 is TGCAGTGCTAGAGATCAGCGGGGGCAGGGGGAGACCCAGTACTTC. The V and J genes are TRBV20-1 and TRBJ2-7, with 8 nucleotides matching TRBD2. The J call may not be correct, given that the DNA end is closer to TRBJ2-5. CDR3 length equals 15 residues. Germline CDR1 DFQATT, CDR2 SNEGSKA (reference sequence).

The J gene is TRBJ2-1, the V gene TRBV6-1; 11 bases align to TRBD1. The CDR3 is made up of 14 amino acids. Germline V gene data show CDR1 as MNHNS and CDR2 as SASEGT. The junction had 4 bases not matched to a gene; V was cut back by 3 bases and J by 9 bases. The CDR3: CASSELGQGAEQFF. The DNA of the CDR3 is TGTGCCAGCAGTGAGCTTGGACAGGGGGCTGAGCAGTTCTTC.

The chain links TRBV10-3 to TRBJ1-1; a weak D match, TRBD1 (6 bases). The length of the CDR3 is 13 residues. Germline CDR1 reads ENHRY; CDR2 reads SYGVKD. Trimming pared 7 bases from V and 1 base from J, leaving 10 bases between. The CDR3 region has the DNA TGTGCCATCAATCCACAGGGGAACACTGAAGCTTTCTTT. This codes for CAINPQGNTEAFF.

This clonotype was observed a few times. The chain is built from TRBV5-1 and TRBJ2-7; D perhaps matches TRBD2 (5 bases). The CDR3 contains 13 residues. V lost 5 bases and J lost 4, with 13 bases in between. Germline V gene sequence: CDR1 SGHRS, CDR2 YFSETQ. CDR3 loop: CASRPGWEYEQYF. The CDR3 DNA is TGCGCCAGCAGGCCGGGTTGGGAGTACGAGCAGTACTTC.

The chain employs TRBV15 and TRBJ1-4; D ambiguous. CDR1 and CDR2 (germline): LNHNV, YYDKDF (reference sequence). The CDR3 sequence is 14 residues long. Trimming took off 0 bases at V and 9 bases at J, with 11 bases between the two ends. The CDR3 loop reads CATSRDLVRKKLFF. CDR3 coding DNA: TGTGCCACCAGCAGAGATCTAGTTCGCAAAAAACTGTTTTTT.

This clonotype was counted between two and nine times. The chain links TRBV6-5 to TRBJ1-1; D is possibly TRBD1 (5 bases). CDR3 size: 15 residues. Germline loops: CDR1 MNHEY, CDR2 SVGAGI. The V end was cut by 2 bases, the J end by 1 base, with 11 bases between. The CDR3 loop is CASSYRGARNTEAFF. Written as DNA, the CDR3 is TGTGCCAGCAGTTACCGAGGGGCTAGGAACACTGAAGCTTTCTTT.

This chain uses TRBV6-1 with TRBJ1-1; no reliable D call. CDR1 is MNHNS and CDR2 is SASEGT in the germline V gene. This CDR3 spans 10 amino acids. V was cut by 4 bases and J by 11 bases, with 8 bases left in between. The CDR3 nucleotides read TGTGCCAGCAGTGCGGGTGAGGCTTTCTTT. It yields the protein CASSAGEAFF.